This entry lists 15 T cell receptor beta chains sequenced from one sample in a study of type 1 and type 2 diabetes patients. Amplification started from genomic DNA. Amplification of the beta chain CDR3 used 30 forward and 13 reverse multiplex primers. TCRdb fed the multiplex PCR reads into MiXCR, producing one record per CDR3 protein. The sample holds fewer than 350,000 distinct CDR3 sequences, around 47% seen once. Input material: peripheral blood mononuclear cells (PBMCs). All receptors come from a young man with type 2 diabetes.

The CDR3 sequence is CASNREYNSPLHF. CDR3 DNA sequence: TGTGCCAGTAACAGGGAGTATAATTCACCCCTCCACTTT. The chain is built from TRBV13 and TRBJ1-6; maybe TRBD1 (6 bases). Germline values: CDR1 PRHDT, CDR2 FYEKMQ (reference sequence). The germline V and J ends were trimmed by 9 bases and 4 bases, with 10 bases remaining between them. The CDR3 length is 13 residues. Full variable domain (outside the CDR3, taken from reference TRBV13 and TRBJ1-6): AAGVIQSPRHLIKEKRETATLKCYPIPRHDTVYWYQQGPGQDPQFLISFYEKMQSDKGSIPDRFSAQQFSDYHSELNMSSLELGDSALYFCASNREYNSPLHFGNGTRLTVT.

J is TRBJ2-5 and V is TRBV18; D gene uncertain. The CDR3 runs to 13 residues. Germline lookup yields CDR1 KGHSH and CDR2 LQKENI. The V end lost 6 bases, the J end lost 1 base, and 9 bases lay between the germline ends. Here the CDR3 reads CASSQYTQETQYF. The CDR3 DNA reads TGTGCCAGCTCCCAATACACCCAAGAGACCCAGTACTTC.

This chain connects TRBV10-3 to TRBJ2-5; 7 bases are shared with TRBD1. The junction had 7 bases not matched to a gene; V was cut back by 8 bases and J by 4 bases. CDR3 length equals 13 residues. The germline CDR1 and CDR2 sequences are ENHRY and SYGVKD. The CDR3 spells CAIEGDRGETQYF. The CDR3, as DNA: TGTGCCATCGAGGGGGACAGAGGAGAGACCCAGTACTTC.

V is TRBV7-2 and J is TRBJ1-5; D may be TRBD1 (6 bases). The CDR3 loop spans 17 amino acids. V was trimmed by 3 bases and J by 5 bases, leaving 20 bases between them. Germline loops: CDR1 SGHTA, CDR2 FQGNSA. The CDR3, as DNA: TGTGCCAGCAGCTTGGGAATCCTGCCGACAGGCCATCAGCCCCAGCATTTT. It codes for CASSLGILPTGHQPQHF.

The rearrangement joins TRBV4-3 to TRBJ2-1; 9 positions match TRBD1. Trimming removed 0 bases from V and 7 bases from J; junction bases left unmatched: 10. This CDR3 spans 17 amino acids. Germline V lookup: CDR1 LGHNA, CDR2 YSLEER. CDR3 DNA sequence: TGCGCCAGCAGCCAAGATCGCCGGGACAGGGCCTTGAATGAGCAGTTCTTC. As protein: CASSQDRRDRALNEQFF.

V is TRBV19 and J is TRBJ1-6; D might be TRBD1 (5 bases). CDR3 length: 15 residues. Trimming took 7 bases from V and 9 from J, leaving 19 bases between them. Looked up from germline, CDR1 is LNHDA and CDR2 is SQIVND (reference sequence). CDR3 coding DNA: TGTGCCAGTACCGATACTGGGGCAGGGTTTTCACCCCTCCACTTT. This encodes CASTDTGAGFSPLHF.

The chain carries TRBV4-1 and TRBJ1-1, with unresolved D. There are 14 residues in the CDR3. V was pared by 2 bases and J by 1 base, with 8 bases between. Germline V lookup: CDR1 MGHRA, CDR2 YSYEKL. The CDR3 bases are TGCGCCAGCAGCCAATGGCGCGGGAACACTGAAGCTTTCTTT. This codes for CASSQWRGNTEAFF.

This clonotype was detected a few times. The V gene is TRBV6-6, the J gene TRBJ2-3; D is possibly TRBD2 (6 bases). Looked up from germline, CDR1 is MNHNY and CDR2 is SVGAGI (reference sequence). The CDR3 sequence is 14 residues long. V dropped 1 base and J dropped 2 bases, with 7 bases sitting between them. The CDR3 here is CASSYLADTDTQYF. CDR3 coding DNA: TGTGCCAGCAGTTACTTAGCGGACACAGATACGCAGTATTTT.

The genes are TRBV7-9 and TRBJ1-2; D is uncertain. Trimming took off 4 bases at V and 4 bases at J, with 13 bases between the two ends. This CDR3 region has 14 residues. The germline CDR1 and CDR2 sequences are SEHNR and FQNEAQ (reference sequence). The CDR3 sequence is CASSYDGNPYGYTF. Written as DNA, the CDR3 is TGTGCCAGCAGCTACGACGGAAACCCCTATGGCTACACCTTC.

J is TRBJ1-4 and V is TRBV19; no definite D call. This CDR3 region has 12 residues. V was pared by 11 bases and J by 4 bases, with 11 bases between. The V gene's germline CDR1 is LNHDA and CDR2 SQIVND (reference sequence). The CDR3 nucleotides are TGTGCCTCACAGAAGGATAATGAAAAACTGTTTTTT. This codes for CASQKDNEKLFF.

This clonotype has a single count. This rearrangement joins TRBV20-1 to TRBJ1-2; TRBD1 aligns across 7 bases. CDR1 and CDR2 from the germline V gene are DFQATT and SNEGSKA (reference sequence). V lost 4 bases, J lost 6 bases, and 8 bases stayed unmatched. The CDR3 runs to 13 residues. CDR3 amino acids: CSAIPTGLHGYTF. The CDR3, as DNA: TGCAGTGCTATCCCGACAGGGTTGCATGGCTACACCTTC.

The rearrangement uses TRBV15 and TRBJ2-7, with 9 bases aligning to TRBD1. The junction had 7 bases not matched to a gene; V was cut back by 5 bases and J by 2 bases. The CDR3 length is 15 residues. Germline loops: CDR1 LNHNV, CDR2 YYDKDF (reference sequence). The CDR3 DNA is TGTGCCACCAGCTATGACAGGGGGAAAGCCTACGAGCAGTACTTC. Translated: CATSYDRGKAYEQYF.

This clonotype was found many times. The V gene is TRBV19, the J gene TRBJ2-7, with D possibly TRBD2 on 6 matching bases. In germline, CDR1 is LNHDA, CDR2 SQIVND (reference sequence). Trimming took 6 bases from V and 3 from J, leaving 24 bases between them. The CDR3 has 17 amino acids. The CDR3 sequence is CASSPEGPPSIRYEQYF. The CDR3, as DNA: TGTGCCAGTAGCCCGGAGGGACCACCATCGATCCGCTACGAGCAGTACTTC. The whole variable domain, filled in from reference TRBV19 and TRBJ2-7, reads DGGITQSPKYLFRKEGQNVTLSCEQNLNHDAMYWYRQDPGQGLRLIYYSQIVNDFQKGDIAEGYSVSREKKESFPLTVTSAQKNPTAFYLCASSPEGPPSIRYEQYFGPGTRLTVT.

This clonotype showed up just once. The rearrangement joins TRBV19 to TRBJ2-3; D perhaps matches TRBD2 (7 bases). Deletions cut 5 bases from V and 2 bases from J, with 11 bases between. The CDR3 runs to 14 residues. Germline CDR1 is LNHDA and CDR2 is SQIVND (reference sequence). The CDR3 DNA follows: TGTGCCAGTAGTCGGGGGGCCCTCACAGATACGCAGTATTTT. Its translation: CASSRGALTDTQYF.

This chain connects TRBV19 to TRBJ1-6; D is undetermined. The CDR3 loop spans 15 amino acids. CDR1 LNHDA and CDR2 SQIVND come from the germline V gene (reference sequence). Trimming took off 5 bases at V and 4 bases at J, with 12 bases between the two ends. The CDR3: CASSVSPTYNSPLHF. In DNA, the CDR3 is TGTGCCAGTAGTGTAAGCCCAACTTATAATTCACCCCTCCACTTT.